Following are 12 T cell receptor beta chains from one sample sequenced in a study of blood T cell repertoires in COVID-19. Clones were read by immunoSEQ multiplex PCR, and TCRdb kept only the in-frame ones, dropping some. The sample lists roughly 110,000 clones, around 89% occurring once. The material sequenced was peripheral blood. The receptors were sampled from a woman in her fifties or sixties with acute or convalescent COVID-19.

The chain uses TRBV14 and TRBJ1-3; no reliable D call. The CDR3 contains 14 residues. Trimming pared 5 bases from V and 0 bases from J, leaving 8 bases between. Germline lookup yields CDR1 SGHDN and CDR2 FVKESK. The CDR3 region has the DNA TGTGCCAGCAGCGTGGGAGGCTCTGGAAACACCATATATTTT. It encodes CASSVGGSGNTIYF.

The rearrangement links TRBV7-2 to TRBJ2-7, with D unresolved. The CDR3 is 16 amino acids. Germline values: CDR1 SGHTA, CDR2 FQGNSA. Trimming left V 3 bases short and J 4 bases short, with 19 bases between. The CDR3 loop is CASSFSGYGVRYEQYF. For the CDR3, the DNA is TGTGCCAGCAGCTTTTCAGGTTACGGCGTTCGGTACGAGCAGTACTTC.

V usage is TRBV6-5 and J usage is TRBJ2-2, with 7 bases fitting TRBD1. The CDR3 totals 15 residues. V gave up 6 bases and J gave up 7 bases; unmatched junction bases: 11. The germline CDR1 and CDR2 sequences are MNHEY and SVGAGI. CDR3 region: CASRRQGRKDGELFF. The CDR3 region has the DNA TGTGCCAGCAGGCGACAGGGTCGAAAAGACGGGGAGCTGTTTTTT.

In its sample, this clone was seen once. The rearrangement joins TRBV7-8 to TRBJ2-2; 7 nucleotides align to TRBD1. The length of the CDR3 is 18 residues. Germline-derived CDR1 and CDR2 are SGHVS and FQNEAQ. V dropped 2 bases and J dropped 2; count of bases not matched to a gene: 11. The CDR3 sequence is CASSLNIGAGGNTGELFF. The CDR3 coding sequence is TGTGCCAGCAGCTTAAATATCGGGGCAGGGGGAAACACCGGGGAGCTGTTTTTT.

The J gene is TRBJ1-3, the V gene TRBV4-1; D ambiguous. Germline V gene sequence: CDR1 MGHRA, CDR2 YSYEKL. V was clipped by 2 bases and J by 7 bases, with 15 bases between them. This CDR3 spans 15 amino acids. The CDR3 region is CASSQPSGGMNTIYF. As DNA, the CDR3 is TGCGCCAGCAGCCAACCCTCTGGAGGGATGAACACCATATATTTT.

CDR3 protein: CSVVDDTSSYEQYF. DNA for the CDR3: TGCAGCGTGGTGGACGATACTAGCTCCTACGAGCAGTACTTC. The rearrangement links TRBV29-1 to TRBJ2-7; tentatively, D is TRBD2 (5 bases). V was cut by 6 bases and J by 0 bases, with 15 bases left in between. The CDR3 consists of 14 residues. Germline-derived CDR1 and CDR2 are SQVTM and ANQGSEA.

The chain couples TRBV7-9 to TRBJ2-7; 7 nucleotides line up with TRBD1. V was clipped by 3 bases and J by 1 base; unmatched bases: 3. There are 14 residues in the CDR3. From germline, CDR1 is SEHNR and CDR2 FQNEAQ (reference sequence). The CDR3 region has the DNA TGTGCCAGCAGCTTCGAGACAGGGTCCTACGAGCAGTACTTC. This codes for CASSFETGSYEQYF.

The V call is TRBV4-3, the J call TRBJ2-1; weak D call: TRBD1 (6 bases). Germline V gene lookup returns CDR1 LGHNA and CDR2 YSLEER. CDR3 length: 15 residues. V gave up 4 bases and J gave up 5 bases, with 15 bases separating them. CDR3 amino acids: CASSPPPGQNNEQFF. The CDR3 DNA is TGCGCCAGCAGCCCCCCCCCGGGACAAAACAATGAGCAGTTCTTC.

The rearrangement joins TRBV20-1 to TRBJ2-7; 7 bases are shared with TRBD1. The CDR3 runs to 12 residues. The germline gives CDR1 DFQATT, CDR2 SNEGSKA (reference sequence). Trimming cost V 6 bases and J 9 bases; bases outside gene matches: 11. The CDR3 loop is CSASPGQDGQYF. CDR3 in DNA: TGCAGTGCCAGTCCTGGACAGGACGGGCAGTACTTC.

The V gene is TRBV5-4, the J gene TRBJ1-1; TRBD1 might be the D (5 bases). Germline V gene lookup returns CDR1 SGHNT and CDR2 YYREEE (reference sequence). The V end lost 4 bases, the J end lost 10 bases, and 14 bases lay between the germline ends. This CDR3 has 12 residues. CDR3 sequence reads: CASSRDSSRAFF. CDR3 nucleotide sequence: TGTGCCAGCAGCCGGGACTCCTCGAGAGCTTTCTTT.

This chain joins TRBV10-3 and TRBJ2-2; TRBD1 matches 8 bases. Germline V gene lookup returns CDR1 ENHRY and CDR2 SYGVKD. The CDR3 is made up of 16 amino acids. V shed 4 bases and J 2 bases; nucleotides not matched to a gene: 6. In nucleotides, the CDR3 is TGTGCCATCAGTGGACAGGGGCACAGAAACACCGGGGAGCTGTTTTTT. Amino acid sequence: CAISGQGHRNTGELFF.

V is TRBV19 and J is TRBJ1-5; TRBD1 aligns across 7 bases. Per the germline V gene, CDR1 is LNHDA and CDR2 is SQIVND (reference sequence). Trimming removed 1 base from V and 9 bases from J; junction bases left unmatched: 9. The CDR3 is 15 amino acids. The CDR3: CASSIGTGGGRPQHF. The CDR3 region has the DNA TGTGCCAGTAGTATAGGGACAGGAGGAGGGCGGCCCCAGCATTTT.